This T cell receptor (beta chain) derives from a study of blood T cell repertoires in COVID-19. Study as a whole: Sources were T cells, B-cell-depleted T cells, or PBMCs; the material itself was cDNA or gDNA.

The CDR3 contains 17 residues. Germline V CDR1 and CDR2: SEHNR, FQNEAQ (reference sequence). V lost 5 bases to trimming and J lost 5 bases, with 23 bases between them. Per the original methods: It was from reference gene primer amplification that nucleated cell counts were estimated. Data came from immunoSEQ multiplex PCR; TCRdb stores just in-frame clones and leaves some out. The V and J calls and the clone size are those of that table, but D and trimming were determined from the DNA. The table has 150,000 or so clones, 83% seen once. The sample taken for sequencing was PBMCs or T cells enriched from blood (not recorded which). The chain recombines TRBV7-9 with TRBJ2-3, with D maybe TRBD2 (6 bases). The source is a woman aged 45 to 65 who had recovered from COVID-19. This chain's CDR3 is CASSPRLVRRREDTQYF. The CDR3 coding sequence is TGTGCCAGCAGCCCCCGACTAGTTAGGCGGCGGGAAGATACGCAGTATTTT.